The rows below give T cell receptor beta chains drawn from one sample of a study of radiotherapy plus CTLA-4 blockade in lung cancer. Profiling relied on immunoSEQ multiplex PCR, and the TCRdb table lists in-frame clones only, not all of them. The sample holds 64,000 or so clones, around 68% seen once. The sequencing here drew on peripheral blood, taken from a patient treated with radiotherapy plus ipilimumab. The receptors were sampled from a human donor with non-small cell lung cancer whose response to radiotherapy plus ipilimumab could not be evaluated. Each CDR3 is given with its conserved first and last residue. D genes are given only for firm matches. Clone size is stated in some rows and not others, as once, few, many or a class when expanded.

J gene,clone size,V gene,D gene,CDR3 DNA,CDR3 protein
TRBJ1-5,NA,TRBV18,TRBD1,TGTGCCAGCTCACCCGGACAGGGGGATCAGCCCCAGCATTTT,CASSPGQGDQPQHF
TRBJ1-4,NA,TRBV7-9,TRBD1,TGTGCCAGCAGCTCCCGGGACAGGGGCCCACCTAATGAAAAACTGTTTTTT,CASSSRDRGPPNEKLFF
TRBJ1-5,NA,TRBV6-1,NA,TGTGCCAGCAGTGAAGGAGGCAGCAATCAGCCCCAGCATTTT,CASSEGGSNQPQHF
TRBJ2-3,NA,TRBV7-9,NA,TGTGCCAGCAGCTCTCGACTGGCGGGGAGCGGATATAGCACAGATACGCAGTATTTT,CASSSRLAGSGYSTDTQYF
TRBJ2-1,NA,TRBV5-5,NA,TGTGCCAGCACCCCGGAAATGGGGCGCAGGTCCTACAATGAGCAGTTCTTC,CASTPEMGRRSYNEQFF
TRBJ2-1,NA,TRBV30,NA,TGTGCCTGGAGCCGCGGGTCGGGAGCTGGGTACAATGAGCAGTTCTTC,CAWSRGSGAGYNEQFF
TRBJ1-2,NA,TRBV15,TRBD1,TGTGCCACCAGCGGATGGGACAGGGGAGACTATGGCTACACCTTC,CATSGWDRGDYGYTF
TRBJ1-6,NA,TRBV28,TRBD1,TGTGCCAGCAGTTTGACAGGGGGGGAGGACAATTCACCCCTCCACTTT,CASSLTGGEDNSPLHF
TRBJ2-1,NA,TRBV5-1,NA,TGCGCCAGCAGCACTCAGGGCCCAACATACAATGAGCAGTTCTTC,CASSTQGPTYNEQFF
TRBJ2-7,medium-sized,TRBV4-1,TRBD2,TGCGCCAGCAGCCTCATCTTAGAGCGGGGGAATCCCTACGAGCAGTACTTC,CASSLILERGNPYEQYF
TRBJ2-3,NA,TRBV28,TRBD2,TGTGCCAGCAGCCGAAAGGGACTAGCGGATATCACAGATACGCAGTATTTT,CASSRKGLADITDTQYF
TRBJ2-7,NA,TRBV4-1,TRBD2,TGCGCCAGCAGCCAAGATGGGACTAGCGGGAGGGCCTACGAGCAGTACTTC,CASSQDGTSGRAYEQYF
TRBJ2-5,NA,TRBV9,TRBD2,TGTGCCAGCAGCGTAGCTAGCGGGAGGGCTGAGACCCAGTACTTC,CASSVASGRAETQYF
TRBJ1-6,NA,TRBV30,TRBD1,TGTGCCTGGAGTAAAGACAGGGGTACCTATAATTCACCCCTCCACTTT,CAWSKDRGTYNSPLHF
TRBJ1-4,medium-sized,TRBV2,NA,TGTGCCAGCAGGACGGACTGGAATGAAAAACTGTTTTTT,CASRTDWNEKLFF
TRBJ1-4,NA,TRBV12-5,NA,TGTGCTAGTGGTATCCAGGGATCCCCTAGTGAAAAACTGTTTTTT,CASGIQGSPSEKLFF
TRBJ2-5,NA,TRBV18,NA,TGTGCCAGCTCACCACAGCAGGGGCCGGAGACCCAGTACTTC,CASSPQQGPETQYF
TRBJ2-7,NA,TRBV28,NA,TGTGCCAGCAGTTTAGGGGGACTCGACCCCTACGAGCAGTACTTC,CASSLGGLDPYEQYF
TRBJ2-7,NA,TRBV5-1,NA,TGCGCCAGCAGCTCGGATTGGGCTAGCGCAAGCTCCTACGAGCAGTACTTC,CASSSDWASASSYEQYF
TRBJ1-1,NA,TRBV6-4,TRBD1,TGTGCCAGCAGGCCGGAGGGACAGCGGCCGAACACTGAAGCTTTCTTT,CASRPEGQRPNTEAFF
TRBJ2-1,NA,TRBV7-9,TRBD2,TGTGCCAGCAGCCCCAGGAGCGGGACTGAGCAGTTCTTC,CASSPRSGTEQFF